The T cell receptor beta chain under discussion was sequenced for a study of cytomegalovirus exposure and HLA in healthy donors. 60 Vbeta and 13 Jbeta primers were used in PCR. Measured with immunoSEQ multiplex PCR; TCRdb has only the in-frame clones, and not every one. The sample yields approximately 130,000 clones, 75% to 90% seen once. A remark on this clone: What it recognizes is unknown.

The study, taken as a whole, reports: It was in a later analysis that TCR association rates were seen to vary by HLA locus, highest for DRB1 and lowest for HLA-C. Testing in vitro showed three CMV-associated chains specific for CMV antigens. CMV serostatus was the only recorded immune exposure for donors.

The J segment lost 7 bases and the V segment lost 2 bases, leaving 13 bases of the junction unmatched. This CDR3 contains 16 residues. The germline V gene encodes CDR1 MNHNS and CDR2 SASEGT. Likely unrecorded immune exposures existed in these nominally healthy donors. The source of this sequence is a woman aged 50 to 60 in good health and CMV-seropositive. The J gene is TRBJ1-2, the V gene TRBV6-1, with 7 bases fitting TRBD1. Sequenced material: PBMCs. This CDR3 is CASSERAGGTARGYTF. For the CDR3, the DNA is TGTGCCAGCAGTGAACGTGCAGGGGGTACCGCCCGTGGCTACACCTTC.